A selection of T cell receptor beta chains follows, all from one sample in a study of T cells after yellow fever vaccination. TCRdb passed the 5' RACE reads through MiXCR, listing each CDR3 protein once. The sample carries 150,000 to 200,000 distinct CDR3 sequences, approximately 6.2% recorded once. Material: CD4+ T cells sorted from PBMCs, obtained on the day of the first yellow fever vaccination. The source of these receptors is a man between 18 and 35 years old who received the YFV17D yellow fever vaccine. The CDR3 runs from the conserved cysteine through the conserved F or W. The D gene is left open where the match is weak. Not all rows give a size; the values are once, few, many and, for expanded clones, a class.

TRBV12-3/TRBV12-4,.,.,TRBJ1-2,CASSQTGARANYGYTF,TGTGCCAGCAGCCAAACGGGGGCACGAGCTAACTATGGCTACACCTTC
TRBV25-1,many,.,TRBJ2-1,CASSQSDFYNEQFF,TGTGCCAGCAGTCAGTCCGACTTCTACAATGAGCAGTTCTTC
TRBV27,.,TRBD1,TRBJ1-2,CASRRTGDGYTF,TGTGCCAGCAGGAGGACAGGGGATGGCTACACCTTC
TRBV7-2,few,.,TRBJ1-1,CASSLWGANTEAFF,TGTGCCAGCAGCTTGTGGGGCGCAAACACTGAAGCTTTCTTT
TRBV7-3,many,TRBD1,TRBJ2-2,CASSLTGTGIPNTGELFF,TGTGCCAGCAGCTTAACAGGGACAGGGATTCCGAACACCGGGGAGCTGTTTTTT
TRBV7-9,.,TRBD1,TRBJ2-3,CASSLRQGRTDTQYF,TGTGCCAGCAGCTTACGACAGGGTAGGACAGATACGCAGTATTTT
TRBV27,many,.,TRBJ2-1,CASSLSGTQQFF,TGTGCCAGCAGTTTGTCCGGGACCCAGCAGTTCTTC
TRBV18,few,TRBD2,TRBJ2-3,CASSPGLGRDTQYF,TGTGCCAGCTCACCCGGACTAGGAAGAGATACGCAGTATTTT
TRBV6-1,.,.,TRBJ2-3,CASSGQAGTDTQYF,TGTGCCAGCAGTGGACAGGCCGGCACAGATACGCAGTATTTT
TRBV4-3,.,.,TRBJ1-6,CASSQQGRSSPLHF,TGCGCCAGCAGCCAACAGGGCCGGAGTTCACCCCTCCACTTT
TRBV14,few,TRBD2,TRBJ2-7,CASSQTGLAGFQQYF,TGTGCCAGCAGCCAGACGGGACTAGCGGGGTTTCAGCAGTACTTC
TRBV29-1,many,.,TRBJ1-1,CSVEPRANTEAFF,TGCAGCGTAGAACCCCGGGCGAACACTGAAGCTTTCTTT
TRBV5-1,few,.,TRBJ1-3,CASSLDGSGNTIYF,TGCGCCAGCAGCTTGGACGGATCTGGAAACACCATATATTTT
TRBV7-3,many,.,TRBJ1-1,CASSLTTANTEAFF,TGTGCCAGCAGCTTAACGACAGCAAACACTGAAGCTTTCTTT
TRBV18,few,.,TRBJ2-5,CASSPSRGDQETQYF,TGTGCCAGCTCACCCTCGAGGGGGGACCAAGAGACCCAGTACTTC
TRBV5-1,many,.,TRBJ1-1,CASSLEGVPEAFF,TGCGCCAGCAGCTTGGAGGGGGTACCTGAAGCTTTCTTT
TRBV7-8,.,.,TRBJ2-5,CASSLSPPVGAGVQETQYF,TGTGCCAGCAGCTTATCGCCCCCCGTCGGGGCTGGGGTTCAAGAGACCCAGTACTTC
TRBV5-1,.,.,TRBJ2-3,CASSSGTRDTQYF,TGCGCCAGCAGCTCCGGGACTCGAGATACGCAGTATTTT
TRBV12-3/TRBV12-4,few,TRBD2,TRBJ2-3,CASTRRLAGFTDTQYF,TGTGCCAGCACCCGAAGACTAGCGGGATTCACAGATACGCAGTATTTT
TRBV5-6,many,TRBD1,TRBJ2-5,CASSRLSGQGFQETQYF,TGTGCCAGCAGCCGACTATCGGGACAGGGGTTCCAAGAGACCCAGTACTTC
TRBV4-1,few,.,TRBJ2-6,CASSPADRAPTSGANVLTF,TGCGCCAGCTCACCAGCGGACCGGGCGCCAACTTCTGGGGCCAACGTCCTGACTTTC
TRBV11-2,.,.,TRBJ2-3,CASSLELRDTQYF,TGTGCCAGCAGCTTAGAGCTCCGAGATACGCAGTATTTT
TRBV7-9,few,.,TRBJ1-2,CASSTGQNYGYTF,TGTGCCAGCAGCACTGGACAGAACTATGGCTACACCTTC
TRBV7-8,few,.,TRBJ1-3,CASSIEPGFGNTIYF,TGTGCCAGCAGCATAGAGCCTGGGTTTGGAAACACCATATATTTT
TRBV24-1,many,.,TRBJ2-2,CATTSPGETGELFF,TGTGCCACTACGTCACCAGGGGAAACCGGGGAGCTGTTTTTT
TRBV28,many,.,TRBJ2-4,CASSLGGAGGGNIQYF,TGTGCCAGCAGTTTAGGGGGGGCCGGCGGTGGGAACATTCAGTACTTC
TRBV2,many,.,TRBJ1-5,CASGPQYSNQPQHF,TGTGCCAGCGGTCCTCAATATAGCAATCAGCCCCAGCATTTT
TRBV7-2,.,TRBD2,TRBJ2-2,CASSLGGGAQYTGELFF,TGTGCCAGCAGCTTGGGCGGGGGGGCCCAGTACACCGGGGAGCTGTTTTTT
TRBV5-1,many,TRBD1,TRBJ2-2,CASSRDRERTGELFF,TGCGCCAGCAGCCGAGACAGGGAAAGGACCGGGGAGCTGTTTTTT
TRBV29-1,.,.,TRBJ1-1,CSVERTQKSEAFF,TGCAGCGTTGAAAGAACCCAAAAAAGTGAAGCTTTCTTT
TRBV6-1,few,.,TRBJ2-1,CASSGTLSYNEQFF,TGTGCCAGCAGTGGCACCCTCTCCTACAATGAGCAGTTCTTC
TRBV29-1,many,.,TRBJ2-7,CSVGNTYEQYF,TGCAGCGTGGGGAACACCTACGAGCAGTACTTC
TRBV7-9,.,.,TRBJ2-3,CASSLNTPIDTQYF,TGTGCCAGCAGCTTAAACACCCCGATAGATACGCAGTATTTT
TRBV11-2,few,.,TRBJ1-2,CASSSKDSPWMSYTF,TGTGCCAGCAGCTCAAAAGACAGCCCCTGGATGAGCTACACCTTC
TRBV18,.,.,TRBJ1-2,CASSPQDGYGYTF,TGTGCCAGCTCACCCCAGGACGGATATGGCTACACCTTC
TRBV6-5,.,TRBD2,TRBJ2-1,CASSSRTSGGGEQFF,TGTGCCAGCAGTTCTAGGACTAGCGGGGGAGGTGAGCAGTTCTTC
TRBV10-3,many,TRBD1,TRBJ2-2,CAISEFRQGDDTGELFF,TGTGCCATCAGTGAGTTCCGACAGGGCGATGACACCGGGGAGCTGTTTTTT